Detailed here is one T cell receptor (beta chain). The record originates from a study of T cell responses to AZD1222 COVID-19 vaccine. The method was immunoSEQ multiplex PCR; TCRdb's version includes in-frame clones alone and lacks a portion of them. The sample consists of over 95,000 clones, more than 85% of them appearing once. The V end was cut by 2 bases, the J end by 5 bases, with 16 bases between. From germline, CDR1 is MNHEY and CDR2 SVGAGI. This CDR3 spans 15 amino acids. The TCR comes from an adult in good health. V gene TRBV6-5 combines with J gene TRBJ2-7, with a weak D call TRBD1 (6 bases). The specimen comprised peripheral blood, sampled on day 0 of AZD1222 vaccination. CDR3 protein: CASSYGTGLRNEQYF. The CDR3 nucleotides are TGTGCCAGCAGTTACGGTACAGGGTTGAGGAACGAGCAGTACTTC.